This is a list of T cell receptor beta chains from one sample in a study of T cell responses to AZD1222 COVID-19 vaccine. Clones were sequenced by immunoSEQ multiplex PCR, and TCRdb holds only the in-frame ones, with some missing. The sample shows around 130,000 clones, 80% to 95% of them seen only once. Specimen: peripheral blood, collected 28 days after the second dose of the MenACWY control vaccine. The receptors come from an adult who received the MenACWY meningococcal vaccine as a control. CDR3s include the opening cysteine and the closing phenylalanine or tryptophan. Each record gives: D gene, clone size, J gene, V gene, CDR3 DNA, CDR3 protein. A D gene is named only where the DNA matches it firmly. Not all rows give a size; the values are once, few, many and, for expanded clones, a class.

>TRBD2|NA|TRBJ2-7|TRBV3-1/TRBV3-2
TGTGCCAGCGGTAGGGTGGGACTAGCGGGAGGAATCGTCTACGAGCAGTACTTC
CASGRVGLAGGIVYEQYF
>NA|NA|TRBJ1-2|TRBV28
TGTGCCAGCAGTTTCAGTCTGAAAATCTATGGCTACACCTTC
CASSFSLKIYGYTF
>NA|NA|TRBJ1-1|TRBV10-3
TGTGCCACCGGATTGGGTGGGACTGAAGCTTTCTTT
CATGLGGTEAFF
>NA|NA|TRBJ2-3|TRBV4-1
TGCGCCAGCAGTCCTATTCCACCGCCAGATACGCAGTATTTT
CASSPIPPPDTQYF
>TRBD2|NA|TRBJ2-7|TRBV18
TGTGCCAGCTCACCAGGATGGACTAGCGAACCCTACGAGCAGTACTTC
CASSPGWTSEPYEQYF
>TRBD2|NA|TRBJ2-2|TRBV4-2
TGTGCCAGCAGCCAAGTTTTGCGGGGGGCCGATCGGTCGAACACCGGGGAGCTGTTTTTT
CASSQVLRGADRSNTGELFF
>TRBD1|once|TRBJ2-1|TRBV4-1
TGCGCCAGCAGCCAAGTACCAGGGACAGGGGGTCCATCCTACAATGAGCAGTTCTTC
CASSQVPGTGGPSYNEQFF
>TRBD2|once|TRBJ2-5|TRBV9
TGTGCCAGCAGCGTAGGACTAGCGGGAGTTCAAGAGACCCAGTACTTC
CASSVGLAGVQETQYF
>NA|NA|TRBJ2-1|TRBV6-6
TGTGCCAGCAGTAACATAGGGGGAAACAATGAGCAGTTCTTC
CASSNIGGNNEQFF
>TRBD1|NA|TRBJ2-7|TRBV14
TGTGCCAGCAGCCAGGGACAGGGGAGCTCCTACGAGCAGTACTTC
CASSQGQGSSYEQYF
>NA|once|TRBJ2-2|TRBV5-1
TGCGCCAGCAGCTTGACTGGGCCCCAGTTCCAGAAGAACACCGGGGAGCTGTTTTTT
CASSLTGPQFQKNTGELFF
>NA|NA|TRBJ2-1|TRBV4-1
TGCGCCAGCAGCCAAGTCCCCTCGGGATCAACCAATGAGCAGTTCTTC
CASSQVPSGSTNEQFF
>NA|NA|TRBJ2-7|TRBV29-1
TGCAGCGTTTCCACGGGACTCGTCTACGAGCAGTACTTC
CSVSTGLVYEQYF
>NA|NA|TRBJ1-2|TRBV29-1
TGCAGCGCGGGCTCTCCTATGTCGGGTGGTGGCTACACCTTC
CSAGSPMSGGGYTF
>NA|NA|TRBJ2-7|TRBV28
TGTGCCAGCGGCAGCTTCTCGACCATCGAGCAGTACTTC
CASGSFSTIEQYF
>TRBD1|NA|TRBJ2-7|TRBV5-1
TGCGCCAGCAGTTTTGACAGGGGGGTAATTGAGTACTTC
CASSFDRGVIEYF
>NA|NA|TRBJ2-7|TRBV27
TGTGCCAGCAGTTTATCGGGACACTCCTACGAGCAGTACTTC
CASSLSGHSYEQYF
>NA|NA|TRBJ2-1|TRBV24-1
TGTGCCACCAGTGAGTCCAGCAGGTCCTACAATGAGCAGTTCTTC
CATSESSRSYNEQFF
>NA|NA|TRBJ1-5|TRBV28
TGTGCCAGCAGTCCCCGGGACTGGAATAGCAATCAGCCCCAGCATTTT
CASSPRDWNSNQPQHF
>NA|NA|TRBJ1-1|TRBV5-6
TGTGCCAGCAGCTCACGGGTGAACACTGAAGCTTTCTTT
CASSSRVNTEAFF